This T cell receptor beta chain appears in the sequencing data of a study of regulatory dendritic cells for organ transplantation (TCRdb year 2017). With respect to the entire study: Regulatory dendritic cells were generated from monocytes cultured with vitamin D3 on days 0 and 4 and IL-10 on day 4. Sorted naive and memory CD4+ and CD8+ T cells had their TCRbeta repertoires sequenced both before and after allostimulation with either regulatory or mature dendritic cells. On day 6, LPS was added to the DC cultures to test how the DCs responded to a strong maturation-inducing agent. Summary of the overall study and its limitations: In both subjects, allostimulation led to expansion of memory CD8+ clones, though the expansion induced by regulatory dendritic cells appeared to be more limited than that induced by mature dendritic cells. The repertoires of naive CD4+ and CD8+ T cells were highly diverse, while memory cell repertoires were less diverse, with memory CD8+ cells being the most oligoclonal. Of the resting subsets, memory CD8+ T cells had the largest number of alloreactive TCR clonotypes. Only a couple of subjects were sequenced, and the authors noted considerable between-individual heterogeneity in the alloreactive memory CD8+ T cell pool.

Sorted T cell subsets were CFSE-labeled and co-cultured for five to six days with allogeneic regulatory or mature dendritic cells at a 1:10 DC:T ratio. FACS was used to sort CD4+ or CD8+ cells into naive T cells, defined as CD45RA+, and memory T cells, defined as CD45RO+. Two healthy control subjects provided the T cells used for TCR sequencing. Genomic DNA was extracted with the Qiagen DNeasy Blood & Tissue Kit. Multiplexed two-step PCR with Vbeta-specific forward primers and Jbeta-specific reverse primers was used to amplify TCRbeta CDR3 regions. Through the immunoSEQ service, the TCRbeta libraries were run on an Illumina instrument for sequencing. In the authors' own workflow: IMGT annotation was used to assign V, D and J genes, and synthetic CDR3 analogues were used to correct counts for multiplex PCR bias. The immunoSEQ Analyzer calculated repertoire clonality as one minus the normalized Shannon entropy. Whether a clone counted as expanded was decided by Fisher's exact test with Benjamini-Hochberg false discovery rate control and a two-tailed cutoff of P<0.01. In its TCRdb copy, this immuneACCESS table keeps in-frame sequences only and misses some clones. Where compared with another copy, unresolved V genes explain less than half of these, and the others have no known cause. V and J calls and clone size come straight from that table; D and trimming were deduced from the DNA. The sample includes around 8,000 clones, with approximately 67% observed a single time. Approximately 3.7% of the sample is taken by the ten largest.

This clone was detected only once. No antigen is known for it. No much larger clone exists at a distance of one base, and base qualities are not known. V is pruned by 1 base and J by 0 bases, leaving 0 bases of the junction without a gene match. The CDR3 measures 18 amino acids from cysteine to phenylalanine. Only CDR3 DNA is held: 54 bases, read in frame from base 1. CDR1 is given as SNHLY and CDR2 as FYNNEI, both from the germline V gene. The rearranged segments are TRBV2 and TRBJ2-6; 13 of the junction bases match TRBD2. This TCR came from a human donor in good health. Source material: memory CD4+ T cells from blood cultured with dendritic cells. In the paper's terms, the cell subset or site label means: CD45RO+ memory T cells. The nucleotide sequence is TGTGCCAGCAGTGAAGGACTAGCGGGGGGCTCTGGGGCCAACGTCCTGACTTTC. Translated, it gives CASSEGLAGGSGANVLTF.